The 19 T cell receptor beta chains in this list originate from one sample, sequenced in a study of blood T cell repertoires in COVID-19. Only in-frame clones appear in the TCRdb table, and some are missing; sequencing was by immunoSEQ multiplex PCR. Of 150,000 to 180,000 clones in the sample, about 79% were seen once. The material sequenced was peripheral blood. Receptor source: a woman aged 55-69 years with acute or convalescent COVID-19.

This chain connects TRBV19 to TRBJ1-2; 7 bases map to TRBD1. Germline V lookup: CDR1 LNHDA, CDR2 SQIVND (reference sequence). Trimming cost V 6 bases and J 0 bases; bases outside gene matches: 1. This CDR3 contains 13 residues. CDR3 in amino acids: CASRGQANYGYTF. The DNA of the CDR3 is TGTGCCAGTAGAGGACAGGCTAACTATGGCTACACCTTC.

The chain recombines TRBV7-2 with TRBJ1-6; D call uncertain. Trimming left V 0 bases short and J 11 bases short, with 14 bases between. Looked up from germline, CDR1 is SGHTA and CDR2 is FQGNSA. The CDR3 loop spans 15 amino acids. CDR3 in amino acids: CASSLARKGGAPLHF. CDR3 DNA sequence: TGTGCCAGCAGCTTAGCGCGTAAGGGAGGCGCACCCCTCCACTTT.

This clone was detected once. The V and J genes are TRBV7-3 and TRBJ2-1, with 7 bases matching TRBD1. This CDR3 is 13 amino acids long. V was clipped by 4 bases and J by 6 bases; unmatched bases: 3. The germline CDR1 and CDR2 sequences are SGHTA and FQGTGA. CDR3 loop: CASSSRQGNEQFF. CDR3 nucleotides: TGTGCCAGCAGCTCCCGACAGGGCAATGAGCAGTTCTTC. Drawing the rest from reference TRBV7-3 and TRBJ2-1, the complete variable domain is GAGVSQTPSNKVTEKGKYVELRCDPISGHTALYWYRQSLGQGPEFLIYFQGTGAADDSGLPNDRFFAVRPEGSVSTLKIQRTERGDSAVYLCASSSRQGNEQFFGPGTRLTVL.

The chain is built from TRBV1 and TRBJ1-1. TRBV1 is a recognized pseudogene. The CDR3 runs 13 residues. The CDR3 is CTSSPPEGRRAFF. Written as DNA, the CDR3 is TGCACCAGCAGCCCCCCAGAGGGAAGGAGAGCTTTCTTT.

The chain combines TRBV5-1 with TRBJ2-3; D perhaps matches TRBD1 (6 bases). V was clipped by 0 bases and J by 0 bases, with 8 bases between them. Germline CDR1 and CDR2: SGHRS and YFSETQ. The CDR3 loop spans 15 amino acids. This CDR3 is CASSLGQASTDTQYF. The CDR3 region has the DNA TGCGCCAGCAGCTTGGGACAGGCTAGCACAGATACGCAGTATTTT.

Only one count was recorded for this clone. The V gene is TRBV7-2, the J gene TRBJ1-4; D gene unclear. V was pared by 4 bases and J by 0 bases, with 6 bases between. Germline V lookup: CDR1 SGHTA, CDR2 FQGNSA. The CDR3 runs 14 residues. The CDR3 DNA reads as TGTGCCAGCAGCTCAGTTGCAACTAATGAAAAACTGTTTTTT. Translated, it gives CASSSVATNEKLFF.

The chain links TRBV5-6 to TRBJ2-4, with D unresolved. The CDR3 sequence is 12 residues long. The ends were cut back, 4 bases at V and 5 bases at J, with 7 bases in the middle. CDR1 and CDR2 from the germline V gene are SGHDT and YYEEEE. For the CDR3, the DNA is TGTGCCAGCAGCCTGCGCCAAAACATTCAGTACTTC. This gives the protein CASSLRQNIQYF.

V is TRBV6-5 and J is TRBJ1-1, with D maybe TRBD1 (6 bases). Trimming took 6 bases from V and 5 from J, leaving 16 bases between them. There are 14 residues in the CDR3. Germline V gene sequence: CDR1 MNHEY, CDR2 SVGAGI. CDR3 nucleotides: TGTGCCAGCAGAAGTAGCTTCAGGGGAACTGAAGCTTTCTTT. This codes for CASRSSFRGTEAFF.

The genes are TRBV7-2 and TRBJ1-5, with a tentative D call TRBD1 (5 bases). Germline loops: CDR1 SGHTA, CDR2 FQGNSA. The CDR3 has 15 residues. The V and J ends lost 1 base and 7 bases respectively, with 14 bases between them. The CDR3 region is CASSLGSRARQPQHF. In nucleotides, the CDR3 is TGTGCCAGCAGCTTAGGTTCCAGGGCAAGGCAGCCCCAGCATTTT.

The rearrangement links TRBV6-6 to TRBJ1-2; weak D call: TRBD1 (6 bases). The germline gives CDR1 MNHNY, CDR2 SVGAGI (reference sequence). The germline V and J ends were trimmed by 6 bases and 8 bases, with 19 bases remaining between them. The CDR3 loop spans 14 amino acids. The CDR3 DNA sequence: TGTGCCAGCAGCGCTCGGACAGATTCGGGGGGCTACACCTTC. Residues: CASSARTDSGGYTF.

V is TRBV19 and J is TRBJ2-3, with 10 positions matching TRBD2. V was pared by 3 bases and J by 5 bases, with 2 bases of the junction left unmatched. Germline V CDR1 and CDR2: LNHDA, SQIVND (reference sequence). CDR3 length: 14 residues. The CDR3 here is CASSMASGGDTQYF. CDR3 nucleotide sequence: TGTGCCAGTAGTATGGCTAGCGGGGGAGATACGCAGTATTTT. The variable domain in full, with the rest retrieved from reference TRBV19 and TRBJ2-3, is DGGITQSPKYLFRKEGQNVTLSCEQNLNHDAMYWYRQDPGQGLRLIYYSQIVNDFQKGDIAEGYSVSREKKESFPLTVTSAQKNPTAFYLCASSMASGGDTQYFGPGTRLTVL.

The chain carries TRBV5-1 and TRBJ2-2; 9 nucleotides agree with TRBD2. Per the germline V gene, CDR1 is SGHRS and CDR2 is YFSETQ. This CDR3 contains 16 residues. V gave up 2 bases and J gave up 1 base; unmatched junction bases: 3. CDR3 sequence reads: CASSFGGGVNTGELFF. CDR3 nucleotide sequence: TGCGCCAGCAGCTTCGGCGGGGGGGTGAACACCGGGGAGCTGTTTTTT.

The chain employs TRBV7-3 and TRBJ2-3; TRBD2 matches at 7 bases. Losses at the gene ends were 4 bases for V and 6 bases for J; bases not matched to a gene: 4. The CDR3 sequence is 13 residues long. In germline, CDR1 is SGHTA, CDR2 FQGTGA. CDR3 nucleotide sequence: TGTGCCAGCAGCTGGACTAGTGAGGATACGCAGTATTTT. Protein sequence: CASSWTSEDTQYF.

As DNA, the CDR3 is TGTGCCATCAGCAAGGGACAGACCTTAGGTGGAGCTTTCTTT. It translates to CAISKGQTLGGAFF. This chain uses TRBV10-3 with TRBJ1-1, with 7 bases aligning to TRBD1. Germline CDR1 is ENHRY and CDR2 is SYGVKD. J was trimmed by 10 bases and V by 6 bases; bases with no gene match: 14. The CDR3 consists of 14 residues.

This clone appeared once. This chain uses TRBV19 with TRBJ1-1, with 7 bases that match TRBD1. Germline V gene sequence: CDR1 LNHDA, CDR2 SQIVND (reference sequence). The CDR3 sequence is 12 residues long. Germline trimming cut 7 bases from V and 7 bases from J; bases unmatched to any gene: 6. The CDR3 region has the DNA TGTGCCAGTACCCCGGGGGACAGTGAAGCTTTCTTT. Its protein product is CASTPGDSEAFF.

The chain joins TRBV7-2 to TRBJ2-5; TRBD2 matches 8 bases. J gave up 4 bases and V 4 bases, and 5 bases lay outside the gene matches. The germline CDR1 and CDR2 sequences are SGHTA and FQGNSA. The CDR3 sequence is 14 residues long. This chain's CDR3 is CASSSYLAGETQYF. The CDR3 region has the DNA TGTGCCAGCAGCTCTTACCTAGCGGGAGAGACCCAGTACTTC.

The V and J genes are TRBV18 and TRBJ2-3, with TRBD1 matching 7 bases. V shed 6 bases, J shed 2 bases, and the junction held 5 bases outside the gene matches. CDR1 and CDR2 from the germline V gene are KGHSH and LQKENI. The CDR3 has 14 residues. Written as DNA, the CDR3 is TGTGCCAGCTCCAGAGGACAGGACACAGATACGCAGTATTTT. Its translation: CASSRGQDTDTQYF.

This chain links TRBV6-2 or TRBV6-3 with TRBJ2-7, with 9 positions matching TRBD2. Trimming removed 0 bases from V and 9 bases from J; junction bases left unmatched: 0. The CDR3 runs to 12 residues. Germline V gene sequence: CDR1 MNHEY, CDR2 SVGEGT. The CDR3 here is CASSYSRGGQYV. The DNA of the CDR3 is TGTGCCAGCAGTTACTCGCGGGGGGGGCAGTACGTC.

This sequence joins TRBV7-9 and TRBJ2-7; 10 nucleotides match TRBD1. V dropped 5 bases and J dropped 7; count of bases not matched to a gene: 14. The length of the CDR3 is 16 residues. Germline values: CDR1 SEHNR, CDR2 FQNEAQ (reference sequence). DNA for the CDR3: TGTGCCAGCAGCAACCGTCGGGGACAGGGGATTCGGGAGCAGTACTTC. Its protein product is CASSNRRGQGIREQYF. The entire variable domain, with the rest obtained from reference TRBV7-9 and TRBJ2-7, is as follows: DTGVSQNPRHKITKRGQNVTFRCDPISEHNRLYWYRQTLGQGPEFLTYFQNEAQLEKSRLLSDRFSAERPKGSFSTLEIQRTEQGDSAMYLCASSNRRGQGIREQYFGPGTRLTVT.